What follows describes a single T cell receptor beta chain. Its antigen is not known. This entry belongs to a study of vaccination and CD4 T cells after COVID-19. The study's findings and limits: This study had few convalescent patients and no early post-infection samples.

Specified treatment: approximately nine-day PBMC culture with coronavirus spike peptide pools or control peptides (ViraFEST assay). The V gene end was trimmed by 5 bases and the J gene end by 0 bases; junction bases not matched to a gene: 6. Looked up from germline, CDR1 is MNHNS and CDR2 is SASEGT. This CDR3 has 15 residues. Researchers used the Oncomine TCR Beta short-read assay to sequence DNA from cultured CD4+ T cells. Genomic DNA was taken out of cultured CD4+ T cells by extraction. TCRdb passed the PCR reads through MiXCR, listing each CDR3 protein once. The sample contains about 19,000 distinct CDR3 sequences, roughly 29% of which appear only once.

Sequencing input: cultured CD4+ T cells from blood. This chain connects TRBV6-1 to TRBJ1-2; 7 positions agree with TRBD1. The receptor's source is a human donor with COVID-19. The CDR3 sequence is CASSPGGFANYGYTF. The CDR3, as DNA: TGTGCCAGCAGTCCAGGGGGATTTGCTAACTATGGCTACACCTTC.